Listed below are T cell receptor beta chains from one sample, sequenced in a study of cytomegalovirus exposure and HLA in healthy donors. This table comes from immunoSEQ multiplex PCR, and its TCRdb copy is limited to in-frame clones, with some not included. This table has 200,000 to 250,000 clones, about 74% appearing once. The sample comprised PBMCs. All receptors come from a woman in her thirties in good health and CMV-seronegative. Each CDR3 is given with its conserved first and last residue. Each record gives: V gene, clone size, D gene, CDR3 length, J gene, CDR3 DNA, CDR3 protein. The D gene is left open where the match is weak. Clone size is shown for a subset of rows, as once, few, many or a class of expanded clone.

V gene: TRBV27
clone size: few
D gene: TRBD2
CDR3 length: 15
J gene: TRBJ2-7
CDR3 DNA: TGTGCCAGCGGGACTAGCGGGAGGGCCCCGTACGAGCAGTACTTC
CDR3 protein: CASGTSGRAPYEQYF

V gene: TRBV10-3
clone size: -
D gene: -
CDR3 length: 14
J gene: TRBJ1-2
CDR3 DNA: TGTGCCAACTCCGGGGGTAAGGAAGGCTATGGCTACACCTTC
CDR3 protein: CANSGGKEGYGYTF

V gene: TRBV18
clone size: -
D gene: TRBD1
CDR3 length: 15
J gene: TRBJ2-7
CDR3 DNA: TGTGCCAGCTCGGCTGGACAGGGGGATATTTACGAGCAGTACTTC
CDR3 protein: CASSAGQGDIYEQYF

V gene: TRBV7-3
clone size: few
D gene: TRBD2
CDR3 length: 14
J gene: TRBJ2-1
CDR3 DNA: TGTGCCAGCAGTGGCGGGGGGGTCTACAATGAGCAGTTCTTC
CDR3 protein: CASSGGGVYNEQFF

V gene: TRBV19
clone size: -
D gene: -
CDR3 length: 14
J gene: TRBJ2-1
CDR3 DNA: TGTGCCAGTAGATCCCATAGCTCCTACAATGAGCAGTTCTTC
CDR3 protein: CASRSHSSYNEQFF

V gene: TRBV5-8
clone size: few
D gene: TRBD1
CDR3 length: 15
J gene: TRBJ2-2
CDR3 DNA: TGTGCCAGCAGCTTTGAGGGGGCGGACACCGGGGAGCTGTTTTTT
CDR3 protein: CASSFEGADTGELFF

V gene: TRBV5-5
clone size: -
D gene: -
CDR3 length: 14
J gene: TRBJ2-7
CDR3 DNA: TGTGCCAGCAGCTCACTAGGTTTGGGCTACGAGCAGTACTTC
CDR3 protein: CASSSLGLGYEQYF

V gene: TRBV4-2
clone size: -
D gene: -
CDR3 length: 13
J gene: TRBJ2-7
CDR3 DNA: TGTGCCAGCAGCTTAGGGGCAGGGGTCGAGCAGTACTTC
CDR3 protein: CASSLGAGVEQYF

V gene: TRBV10-3
clone size: few
D gene: -
CDR3 length: 13
J gene: TRBJ1-2
CDR3 DNA: TGTGCCATCATAGGGACGGGAGGCAGTGGCTACACCTTC
CDR3 protein: CAIIGTGGSGYTF

V gene: TRBV12-5
clone size: -
D gene: -
CDR3 length: 13
J gene: TRBJ1-1
CDR3 DNA: TGTGCTAGTGGTTTGGTAGCAGGGACTGAAGCTTTCTTT
CDR3 protein: CASGLVAGTEAFF

V gene: TRBV19
clone size: -
D gene: -
CDR3 length: 13
J gene: TRBJ1-3
CDR3 DNA: TGTGCCAGTAGTTCGGACATTGGAAACACCATATATTTT
CDR3 protein: CASSSDIGNTIYF

V gene: TRBV12-5
clone size: -
D gene: TRBD2
CDR3 length: 14
J gene: TRBJ2-1
CDR3 DNA: TGTGCTAGTGGCCACGGGACTATTAACAATGAGCAGTTCTTC
CDR3 protein: CASGHGTINNEQFF

V gene: TRBV2
clone size: -
D gene: TRBD2
CDR3 length: 13
J gene: TRBJ2-4
CDR3 DNA: TGTGCCAGCAAGCTTCCGGGGAGGGAGGGACCGTTTTTC
CDR3 protein: CASKLPGREGPFF

V gene: TRBV19
clone size: -
D gene: TRBD2
CDR3 length: 15
J gene: TRBJ2-1
CDR3 DNA: TGTGCCAGTAGCCTTAGCGGGTCCGCCTACAATGAGCAGTTCTTC
CDR3 protein: CASSLSGSAYNEQFF

V gene: TRBV11-2
clone size: -
D gene: TRBD2
CDR3 length: 17
J gene: TRBJ2-2
CDR3 DNA: TGTGCCAGCAGCCTCCAACTAGCGGGAGGGCCGGTCGGGGAGCTGTTTTTT
CDR3 protein: CASSLQLAGGPVGELFF

V gene: TRBV9
clone size: -
D gene: -
CDR3 length: 15
J gene: TRBJ2-1
CDR3 DNA: TGTGCCAGCAGCGGATCAACGGGACTGCCTCATGAGCAGTTCTTC
CDR3 protein: CASSGSTGLPHEQFF

V gene: TRBV30
clone size: -
D gene: -
CDR3 length: 13
J gene: TRBJ1-4
CDR3 DNA: TGTGCCTGGAGTGCGAGGGGAGGGGAAAAACTGTTTTTT
CDR3 protein: CAWSARGGEKLFF

V gene: TRBV19
clone size: few
D gene: TRBD2
CDR3 length: 15
J gene: TRBJ2-5
CDR3 DNA: TGTGCCAGTAGTGGACTAGCGGGGGCCCAAGAGACCCAGTACTTC
CDR3 protein: CASSGLAGAQETQYF

V gene: TRBV27
clone size: once
D gene: -
CDR3 length: 14
J gene: TRBJ1-4
CDR3 DNA: TGTGCCAGCAGTCCCGGGATCGAGGATGAAAAACTGTTTTTT
CDR3 protein: CASSPGIEDEKLFF

V gene: TRBV6-1
clone size: -
D gene: -
CDR3 length: 15
J gene: TRBJ2-7
CDR3 DNA: TGTGCCAGCAGCCCCTCCCCAGCACCTCCGGGGGAGCAGTACTTC
CDR3 protein: CASSPSPAPPGEQYF

V gene: TRBV2
clone size: -
D gene: TRBD1
CDR3 length: 14
J gene: TRBJ2-2
CDR3 DNA: TGTGCCAGCAGTGGACAGGGGAACACCGGGGAGCTGTTTTTT
CDR3 protein: CASSGQGNTGELFF

V gene: TRBV4-2
clone size: -
D gene: TRBD2
CDR3 length: 16
J gene: TRBJ2-3
CDR3 DNA: TGTGCCAGCAGCCAAGCGGCCGGGGGGGCAACAGATACGCAGTATTTT
CDR3 protein: CASSQAAGGATDTQYF

V gene: TRBV18
clone size: -
D gene: TRBD1
CDR3 length: 14
J gene: TRBJ1-2
CDR3 DNA: TGTGCCAGCTCATCGGGACAGGGGGACTATGGCTACACCTTC
CDR3 protein: CASSSGQGDYGYTF

V gene: TRBV7-2
clone size: -
D gene: -
CDR3 length: 14
J gene: TRBJ1-5
CDR3 DNA: TGTGCCAGCAGCTTAGTATGGCAGGGTCAGCCCCAGCATTTT
CDR3 protein: CASSLVWQGQPQHF

V gene: TRBV20-1
clone size: -
D gene: -
CDR3 length: 9
J gene: TRBJ1-5
CDR3 DNA: TGCAGTGCTAGAGCGGGGAGGCATTTT
CDR3 protein: CSARAGRHF

V gene: TRBV19
clone size: -
D gene: TRBD2
CDR3 length: 16
J gene: TRBJ2-1
CDR3 DNA: TGTGCCAGTAGTATGACCTCCAGCGGGGGAAACAATGAGCAGTTCTTC
CDR3 protein: CASSMTSSGGNNEQFF

V gene: TRBV5-1
clone size: -
D gene: -
CDR3 length: 17
J gene: TRBJ2-1
CDR3 DNA: TGCGCCAGTTCCTTCAGATTTGGATCGGGGTCCTACAATGAGCAGTTCTTC
CDR3 protein: CASSFRFGSGSYNEQFF

V gene: TRBV6-1
clone size: -
D gene: TRBD1
CDR3 length: 14
J gene: TRBJ1-1
CDR3 DNA: TGTGCCAGCAGTGCCAGGACAGGGAACACTGAAGCTTTCTTT
CDR3 protein: CASSARTGNTEAFF

V gene: TRBV4-2
clone size: -
D gene: TRBD2
CDR3 length: 21
J gene: TRBJ2-1
CDR3 DNA: TGTGCCAGCAGCCAATTCTCCCGCGGACTAGCGGGAGGGAAGTTTGGCAATGAGCAGTTCTTC
CDR3 protein: CASSQFSRGLAGGKFGNEQFF

V gene: TRBV10-3
clone size: -
D gene: -
CDR3 length: 13
J gene: TRBJ1-1
CDR3 DNA: TGTGCCATCACCCCCGACAGGAACACTGAAGCTTTCTTT
CDR3 protein: CAITPDRNTEAFF

V gene: TRBV9
clone size: -
D gene: TRBD2
CDR3 length: 14
J gene: TRBJ2-7
CDR3 DNA: TGTGCCAGCGGGCAGGGACTAGCGTTCGGCGAGCAGTACTTC
CDR3 protein: CASGQGLAFGEQYF

V gene: TRBV7-6
clone size: -
D gene: -
CDR3 length: 16
J gene: TRBJ2-1
CDR3 DNA: TGTGCCAGCAGCTTAGTTAGGTGGGAGACCTACAATGAGCAGTTCTTC
CDR3 protein: CASSLVRWETYNEQFF

V gene: TRBV2
clone size: -
D gene: -
CDR3 length: 19
J gene: TRBJ2-5
CDR3 DNA: TGTGCCAGCAGTGATCCTCGGCGGGCCGAATCGCGCTTCCAAGAGACCCAGTACTTC
CDR3 protein: CASSDPRRAESRFQETQYF

V gene: TRBV19
clone size: -
D gene: TRBD2
CDR3 length: 15
J gene: TRBJ2-7
CDR3 DNA: TGTGCCAGTAGTAGGGCAGCGGGACTATCTGTTGAGCAGTACTTC
CDR3 protein: CASSRAAGLSVEQYF

V gene: TRBV5-6
clone size: -
D gene: TRBD2
CDR3 length: 17
J gene: TRBJ2-7
CDR3 DNA: TGTGCCAGCAGCTCCCGGACGACTAGCGGGGGGGCTTACGAGCAGTACTTC
CDR3 protein: CASSSRTTSGGAYEQYF

V gene: TRBV7-9
clone size: once
D gene: TRBD1
CDR3 length: 14
J gene: TRBJ1-6
CDR3 DNA: TGTGCCAGCAGCTCAGAGGGGGCAAATTCACCCCTCCACTTT
CDR3 protein: CASSSEGANSPLHF

V gene: TRBV9
clone size: few
D gene: TRBD2
CDR3 length: 14
J gene: TRBJ2-1
CDR3 DNA: TGTGCCAGCAGTAGCGGCGGGAGTTATGTTGAGCAGTTCTTC
CDR3 protein: CASSSGGSYVEQFF

V gene: TRBV19
clone size: -
D gene: -
CDR3 length: 15
J gene: TRBJ1-2
CDR3 DNA: TGTGCCAGTAGTAAAGGGGAAAGTCTTAACTATGGCTACACCTTC
CDR3 protein: CASSKGESLNYGYTF

V gene: TRBV29-1
clone size: -
D gene: -
CDR3 length: 11
J gene: TRBJ1-2
CDR3 DNA: TGCAGCGTACTACTTGACTATGGCTACACCTTC
CDR3 protein: CSVLLDYGYTF

V gene: TRBV5-5
clone size: -
D gene: -
CDR3 length: 14
J gene: TRBJ2-7
CDR3 DNA: TGTGCCAGCAGCTTGGAACCGTCGAGCGTAGAGCAGTACTTC
CDR3 protein: CASSLEPSSVEQYF

V gene: TRBV5-6
clone size: -
D gene: -
CDR3 length: 16
J gene: TRBJ1-6
CDR3 DNA: TGTGCCAGCAGCGGGGGCGGACAGTCAGGGCACTCACCCCTCCACTTT
CDR3 protein: CASSGGGQSGHSPLHF